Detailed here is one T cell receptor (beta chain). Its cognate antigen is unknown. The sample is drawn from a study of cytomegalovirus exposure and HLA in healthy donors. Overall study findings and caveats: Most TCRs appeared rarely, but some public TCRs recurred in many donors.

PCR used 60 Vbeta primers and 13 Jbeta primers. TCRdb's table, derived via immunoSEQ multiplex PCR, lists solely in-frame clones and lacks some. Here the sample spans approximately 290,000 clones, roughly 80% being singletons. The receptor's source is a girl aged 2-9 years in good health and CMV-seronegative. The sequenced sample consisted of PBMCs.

The CDR3 region is CASSPGDRAEAFF. The CDR3 nucleotides are TGTGCCAGCAGCCCAGGGGATCGGGCTGAAGCTTTCTTT. The chain links TRBV7-4 to TRBJ1-1; tentatively, D is TRBD1 (6 bases). V gave up 5 bases and J gave up 6 bases, with 13 bases separating them. The CDR3 totals 13 residues. Germline-derived CDR1 and CDR2 are SGHVT and SQSDAQ.